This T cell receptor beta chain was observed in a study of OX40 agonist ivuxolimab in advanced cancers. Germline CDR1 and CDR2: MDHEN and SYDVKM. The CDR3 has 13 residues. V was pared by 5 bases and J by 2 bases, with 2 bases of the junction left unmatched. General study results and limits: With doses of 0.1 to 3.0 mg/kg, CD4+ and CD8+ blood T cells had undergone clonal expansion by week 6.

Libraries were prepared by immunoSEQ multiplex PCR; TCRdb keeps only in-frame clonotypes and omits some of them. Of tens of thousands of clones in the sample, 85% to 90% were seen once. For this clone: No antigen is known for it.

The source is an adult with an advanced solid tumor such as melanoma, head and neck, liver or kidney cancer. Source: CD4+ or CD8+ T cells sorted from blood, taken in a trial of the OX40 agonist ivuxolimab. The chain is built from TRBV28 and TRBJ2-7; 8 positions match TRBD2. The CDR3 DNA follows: TGTGCCAGCAGTAGCGGGGGAACCTACGAGCAGTACTTC. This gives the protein CASSSGGTYEQYF.